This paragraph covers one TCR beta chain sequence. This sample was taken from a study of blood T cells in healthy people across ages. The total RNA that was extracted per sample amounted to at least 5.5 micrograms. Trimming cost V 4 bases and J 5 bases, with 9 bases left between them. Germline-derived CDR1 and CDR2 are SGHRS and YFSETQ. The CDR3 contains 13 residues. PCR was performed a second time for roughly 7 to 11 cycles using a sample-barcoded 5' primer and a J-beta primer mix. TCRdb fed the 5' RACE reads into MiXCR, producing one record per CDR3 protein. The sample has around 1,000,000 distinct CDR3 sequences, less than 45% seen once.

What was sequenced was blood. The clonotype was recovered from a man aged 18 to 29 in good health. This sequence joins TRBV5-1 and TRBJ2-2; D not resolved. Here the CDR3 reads CASSPDTTGELFF. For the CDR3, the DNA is TGCGCCAGCAGCCCCGACACAACCGGGGAGCTGTTTTTT.